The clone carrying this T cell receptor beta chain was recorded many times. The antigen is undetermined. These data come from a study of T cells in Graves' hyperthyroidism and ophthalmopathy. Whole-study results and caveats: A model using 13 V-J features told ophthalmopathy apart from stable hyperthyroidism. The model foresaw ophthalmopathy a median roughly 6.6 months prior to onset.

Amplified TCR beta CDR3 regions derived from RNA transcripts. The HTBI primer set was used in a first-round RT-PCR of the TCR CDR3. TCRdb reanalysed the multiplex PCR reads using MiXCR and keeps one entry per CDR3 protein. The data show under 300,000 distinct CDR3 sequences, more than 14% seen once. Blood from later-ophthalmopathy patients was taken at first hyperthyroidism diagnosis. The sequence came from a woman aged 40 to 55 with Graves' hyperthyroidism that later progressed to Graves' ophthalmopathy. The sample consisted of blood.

This CDR3 reads CASSSPQRTNEQFF. CDR3 nucleotide sequence: TGTGCCAGCAGCTCTCCCCAACGAACGAATGAGCAGTTCTTC. J is TRBJ2-1 and V is TRBV7-6; D unresolved. V shed 4 bases and J shed 7 bases, with 14 bases lying between them. This CDR3 region has 14 residues. Germline V gives CDR1 SGHVS, CDR2 FNYEAQ.